This TCR beta chain was recorded in a study of blood T cell repertoires in COVID-19. Study details: Whether acute or convalescent, the COVID-19 samples came from the United States, Italy and Spain. The cDNA or gDNA used as material had been derived from T cells, B-cell-depleted T cells, or PBMCs.

Per the original methods: Amplification with reference gene primers provided the estimates of nucleated cell counts. Assay used: immunoSEQ multiplex PCR; TCRdb lists only in-frame clones, some missing. That table is the source of V, J and clone size, and D and trimming were worked out from the DNA. The data contain fewer than 250,000 clones, 80% to 95% of them seen just once; the ten biggest clones take up around 0.84%. The germline gives CDR1 LGHDT, CDR2 YNNKEL (reference sequence). The J segment lost 7 bases and the V segment lost 2 bases, leaving 5 bases of the junction unmatched. The CDR3 loop spans 14 amino acids. In Seattle, patients joined the study during active infection and were tracked longitudinally.

Sequenced sample: peripheral blood. The receptor was derived from a man aged 55 to 70 with COVID-19, enrolled during active disease. The chain recombines TRBV3-1 (or the pseudogene TRBV3-2) with TRBJ2-7, with 10 bases that match TRBD2. CDR3 sequence (DNA): TGTGCCAGCAGCCAACTAGCGGGGGCCTTGGAGCAGTACTTC. This encodes CASSQLAGALEQYF.